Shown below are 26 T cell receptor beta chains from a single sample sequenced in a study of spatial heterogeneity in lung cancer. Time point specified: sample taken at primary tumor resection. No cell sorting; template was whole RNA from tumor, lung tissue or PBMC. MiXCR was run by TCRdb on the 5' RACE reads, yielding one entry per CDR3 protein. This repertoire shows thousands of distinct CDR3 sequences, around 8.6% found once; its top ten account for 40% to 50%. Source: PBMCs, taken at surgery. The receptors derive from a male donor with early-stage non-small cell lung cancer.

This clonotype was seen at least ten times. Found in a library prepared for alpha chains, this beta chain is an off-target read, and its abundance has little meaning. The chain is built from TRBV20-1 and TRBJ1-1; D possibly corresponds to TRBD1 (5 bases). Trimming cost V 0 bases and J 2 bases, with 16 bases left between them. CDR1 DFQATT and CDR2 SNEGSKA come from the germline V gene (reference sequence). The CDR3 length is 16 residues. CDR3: CSARDFNRGGNTEAFF. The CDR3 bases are TGCAGTGCTAGAGATTTTAACCGGGGGGGTAACACTGAAGCTTTCTTT.

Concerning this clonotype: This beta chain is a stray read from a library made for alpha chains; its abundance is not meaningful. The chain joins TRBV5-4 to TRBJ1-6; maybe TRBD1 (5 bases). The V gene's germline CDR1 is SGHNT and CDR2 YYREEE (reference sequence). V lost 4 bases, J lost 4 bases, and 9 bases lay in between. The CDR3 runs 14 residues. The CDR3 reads CASSPDSYNSPLHF. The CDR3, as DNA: TGTGCCAGCAGCCCTGACAGTTATAATTCACCCCTCCACTTT.

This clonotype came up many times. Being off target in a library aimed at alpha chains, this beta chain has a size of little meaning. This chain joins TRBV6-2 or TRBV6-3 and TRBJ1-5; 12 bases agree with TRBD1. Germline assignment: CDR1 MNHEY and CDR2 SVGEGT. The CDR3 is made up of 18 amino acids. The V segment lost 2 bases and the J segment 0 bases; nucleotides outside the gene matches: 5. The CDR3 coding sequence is TGTGCCAGCAGTTACGGGACAGGGGGCTCCTATAGCAATCAGCCCCAGCATTTT. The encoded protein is CASSYGTGGSYSNQPQHF.

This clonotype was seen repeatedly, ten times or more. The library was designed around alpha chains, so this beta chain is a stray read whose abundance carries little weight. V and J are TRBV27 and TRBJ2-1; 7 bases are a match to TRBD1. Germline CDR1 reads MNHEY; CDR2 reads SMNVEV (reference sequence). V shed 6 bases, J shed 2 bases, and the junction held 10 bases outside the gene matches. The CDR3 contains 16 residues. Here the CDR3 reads CASSYTRQGPYNEQFF. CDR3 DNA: TGTGCCAGCAGCTACACGCGACAGGGCCCCTACAATGAGCAGTTCTTC.

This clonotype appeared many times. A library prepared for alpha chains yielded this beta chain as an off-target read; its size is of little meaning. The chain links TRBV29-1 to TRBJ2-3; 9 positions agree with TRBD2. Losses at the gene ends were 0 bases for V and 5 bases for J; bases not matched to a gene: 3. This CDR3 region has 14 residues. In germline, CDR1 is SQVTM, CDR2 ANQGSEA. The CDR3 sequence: CSVEEAGGQDTQYF. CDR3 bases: TGCAGCGTTGAAGAAGCGGGAGGACAAGATACGCAGTATTTT.

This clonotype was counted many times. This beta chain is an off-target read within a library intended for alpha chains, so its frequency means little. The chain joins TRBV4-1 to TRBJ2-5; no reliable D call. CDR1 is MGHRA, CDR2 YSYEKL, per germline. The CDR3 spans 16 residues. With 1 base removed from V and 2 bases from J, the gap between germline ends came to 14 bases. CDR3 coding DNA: TGCGCCAGCAGCCAAGGGGCGGAACCCCTTCAAGAGACCCAGTACTTC. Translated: CASSQGAEPLQETQYF.

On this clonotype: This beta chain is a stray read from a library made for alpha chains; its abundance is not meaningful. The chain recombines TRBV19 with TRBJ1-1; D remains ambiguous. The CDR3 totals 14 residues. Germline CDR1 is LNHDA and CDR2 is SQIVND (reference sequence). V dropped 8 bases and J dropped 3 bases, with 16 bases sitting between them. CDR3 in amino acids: CASGLTNSYTEAFF. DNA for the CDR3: TGTGCCAGTGGACTTACAAATTCGTACACTGAAGCTTTCTTT.

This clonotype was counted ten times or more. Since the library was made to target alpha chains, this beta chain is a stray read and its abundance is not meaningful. Written as DNA, the CDR3 is TGTGCCAGCTCCAAACAGGGGAACTATGGCTACACCTTC. It translates to CASSKQGNYGYTF. The chain uses TRBV18 and TRBJ1-2; 7 bases match TRBD1. The germline CDR1 and CDR2 sequences are KGHSH and LQKENI. This CDR3 comprises 13 residues. V was clipped by 6 bases and J by 2 bases; unmatched bases: 3.

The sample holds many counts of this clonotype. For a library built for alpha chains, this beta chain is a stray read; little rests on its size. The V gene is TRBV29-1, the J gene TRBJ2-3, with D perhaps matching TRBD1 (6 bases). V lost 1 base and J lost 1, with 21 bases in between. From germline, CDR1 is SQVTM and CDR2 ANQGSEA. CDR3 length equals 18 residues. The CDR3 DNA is TGCAGCGTTGAAGGTTGGTGGGCGAGACAGGAGGGCACAGATACGCAGTATTTT. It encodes CSVEGWWARQEGTDTQYF.

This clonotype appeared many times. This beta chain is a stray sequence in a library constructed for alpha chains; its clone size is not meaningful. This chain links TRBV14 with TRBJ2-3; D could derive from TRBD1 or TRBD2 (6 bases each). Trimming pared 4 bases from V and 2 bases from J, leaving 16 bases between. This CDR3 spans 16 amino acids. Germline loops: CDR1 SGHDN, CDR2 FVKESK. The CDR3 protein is CASSLQTGRFTDTQYF. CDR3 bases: TGTGCCAGCAGCCTCCAAACAGGGAGGTTCACAGATACGCAGTATTTT.

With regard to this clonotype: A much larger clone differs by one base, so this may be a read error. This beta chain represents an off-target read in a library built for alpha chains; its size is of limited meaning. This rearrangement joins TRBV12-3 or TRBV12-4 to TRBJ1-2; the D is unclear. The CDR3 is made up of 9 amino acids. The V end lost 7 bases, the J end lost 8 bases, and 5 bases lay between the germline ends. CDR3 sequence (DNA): TGTGCCAGCACGGAGGGCTACACCTTC. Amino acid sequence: CASTEGYTF.

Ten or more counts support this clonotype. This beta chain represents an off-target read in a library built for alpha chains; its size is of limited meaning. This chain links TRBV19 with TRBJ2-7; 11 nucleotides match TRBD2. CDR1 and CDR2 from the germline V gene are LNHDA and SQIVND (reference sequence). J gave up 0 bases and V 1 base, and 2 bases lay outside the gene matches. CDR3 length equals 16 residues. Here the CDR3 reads CASSIGGTSGSYEQYF. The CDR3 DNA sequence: TGTGCCAGTAGTATAGGTGGGACTAGCGGCTCCTACGAGCAGTACTTC. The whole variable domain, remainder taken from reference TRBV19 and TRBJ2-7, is DGGITQSPKYLFRKEGQNVTLSCEQNLNHDAMYWYRQDPGQGLRLIYYSQIVNDFQKGDIAEGYSVSREKKESFPLTVTSAQKNPTAFYLCASSIGGTSGSYEQYFGPGTRLTVT.

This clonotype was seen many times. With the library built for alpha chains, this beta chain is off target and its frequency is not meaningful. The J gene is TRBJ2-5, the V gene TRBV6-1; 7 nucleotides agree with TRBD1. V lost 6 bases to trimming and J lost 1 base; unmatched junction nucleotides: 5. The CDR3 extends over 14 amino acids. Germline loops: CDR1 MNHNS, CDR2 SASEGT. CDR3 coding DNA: TGTGCCAGCAGAGCCAGGACAGGCCAAGAGACCCAGTACTTC. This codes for CASRARTGQETQYF.

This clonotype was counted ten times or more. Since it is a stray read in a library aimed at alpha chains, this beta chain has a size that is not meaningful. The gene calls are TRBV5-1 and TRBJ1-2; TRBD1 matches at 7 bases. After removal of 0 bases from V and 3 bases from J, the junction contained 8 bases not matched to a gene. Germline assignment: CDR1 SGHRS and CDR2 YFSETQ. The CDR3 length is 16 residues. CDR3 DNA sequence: TGCGCCAGCAGCTTGGCCGTTGGACAGGACCACTATGGCTACACCTTC. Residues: CASSLAVGQDHYGYTF.

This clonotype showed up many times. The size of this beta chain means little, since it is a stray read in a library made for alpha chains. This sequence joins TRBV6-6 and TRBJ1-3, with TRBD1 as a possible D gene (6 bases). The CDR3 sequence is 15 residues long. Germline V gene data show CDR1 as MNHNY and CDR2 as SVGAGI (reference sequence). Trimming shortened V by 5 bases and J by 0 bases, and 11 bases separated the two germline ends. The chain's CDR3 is CASSRGGNSGNTIYF. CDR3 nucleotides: TGTGCCAGCAGTAGAGGGGGAAACTCTGGAAACACCATATATTTT.

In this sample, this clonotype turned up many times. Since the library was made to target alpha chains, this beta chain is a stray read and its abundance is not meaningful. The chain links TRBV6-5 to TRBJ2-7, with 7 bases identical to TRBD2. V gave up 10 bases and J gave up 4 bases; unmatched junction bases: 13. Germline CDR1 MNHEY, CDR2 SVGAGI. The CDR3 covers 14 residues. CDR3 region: CATHPGLADYEQYF. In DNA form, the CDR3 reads TGTGCCACTCATCCCGGGCTAGCGGATTACGAGCAGTACTTC.

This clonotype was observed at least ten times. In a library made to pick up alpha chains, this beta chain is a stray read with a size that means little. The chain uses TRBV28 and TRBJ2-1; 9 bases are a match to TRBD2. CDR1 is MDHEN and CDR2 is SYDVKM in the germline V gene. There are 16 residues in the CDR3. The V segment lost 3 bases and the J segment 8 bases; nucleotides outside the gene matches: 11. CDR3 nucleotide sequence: TGTGCCAGCAGTTTCGGGCCGGGACTAGCTAGGCATGAGCAGTTCTTC. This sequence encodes CASSFGPGLARHEQFF.

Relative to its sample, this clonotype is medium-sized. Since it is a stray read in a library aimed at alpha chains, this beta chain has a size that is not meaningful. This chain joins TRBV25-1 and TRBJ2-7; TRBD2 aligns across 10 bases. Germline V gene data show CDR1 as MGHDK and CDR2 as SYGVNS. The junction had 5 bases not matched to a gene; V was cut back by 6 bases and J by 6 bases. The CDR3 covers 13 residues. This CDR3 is CASRASGSPEQYF. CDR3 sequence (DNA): TGTGCCAGCAGGGCTAGCGGGAGTCCCGAGCAGTACTTC.

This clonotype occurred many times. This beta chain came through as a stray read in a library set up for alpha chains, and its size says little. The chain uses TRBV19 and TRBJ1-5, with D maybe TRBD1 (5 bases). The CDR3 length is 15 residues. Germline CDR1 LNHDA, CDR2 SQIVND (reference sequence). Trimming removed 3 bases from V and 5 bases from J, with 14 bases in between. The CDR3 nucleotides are TGTGCCAGTAGTATGTACACCGGGGCGCATCAGCCCCAGCATTTT. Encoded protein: CASSMYTGAHQPQHF.

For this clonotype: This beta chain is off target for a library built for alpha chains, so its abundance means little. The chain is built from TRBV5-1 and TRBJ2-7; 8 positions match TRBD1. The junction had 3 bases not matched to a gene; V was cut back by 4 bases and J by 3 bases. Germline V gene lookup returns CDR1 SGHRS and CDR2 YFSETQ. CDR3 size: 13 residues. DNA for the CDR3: TGCGCCAGCAGCCAGGGGACAGGCTACGAGCAGTACTTC. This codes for CASSQGTGYEQYF.

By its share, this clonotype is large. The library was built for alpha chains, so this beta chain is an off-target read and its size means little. The CDR3 DNA reads TGTGCCAGCAGGGGACAGGGCGGCGGGGAGCTGTTTTTT. Protein sequence: CASRGQGGGELFF. The chain is built from TRBV2 and TRBJ2-2, with 9 bases aligning to TRBD1. With 6 bases clipped from V and 7 bases from J, the junction kept 3 bases outside the gene matches. This CDR3 region has 13 residues. CDR1 and CDR2 (germline): SNHLY, FYNNEI.

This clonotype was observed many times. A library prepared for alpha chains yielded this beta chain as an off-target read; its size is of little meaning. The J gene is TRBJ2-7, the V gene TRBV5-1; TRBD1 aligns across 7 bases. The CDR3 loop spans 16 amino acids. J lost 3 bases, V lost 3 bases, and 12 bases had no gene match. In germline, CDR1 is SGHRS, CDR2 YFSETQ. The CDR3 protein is CASSSNPGTESYEQYF. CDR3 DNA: TGCGCCAGCAGCTCGAATCCCGGGACAGAAAGCTACGAGCAGTACTTC.

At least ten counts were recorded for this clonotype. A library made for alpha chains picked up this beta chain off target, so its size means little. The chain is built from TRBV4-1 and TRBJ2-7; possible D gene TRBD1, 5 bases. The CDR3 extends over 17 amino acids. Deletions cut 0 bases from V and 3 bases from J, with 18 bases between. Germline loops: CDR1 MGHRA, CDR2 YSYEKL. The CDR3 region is CASSQEWQGYENYEQYF. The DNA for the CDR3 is TGCGCCAGCAGCCAAGAGTGGCAGGGTTACGAGAACTACGAGCAGTACTTC.

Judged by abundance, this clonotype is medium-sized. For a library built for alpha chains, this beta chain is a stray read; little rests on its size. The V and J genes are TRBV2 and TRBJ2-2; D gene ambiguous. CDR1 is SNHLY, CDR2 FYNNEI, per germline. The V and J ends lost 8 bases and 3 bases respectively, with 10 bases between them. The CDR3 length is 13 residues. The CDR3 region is CASGSPDTGELFF. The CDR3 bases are TGTGCCAGCGGGTCGCCAGACACCGGGGAGCTGTTTTTT.

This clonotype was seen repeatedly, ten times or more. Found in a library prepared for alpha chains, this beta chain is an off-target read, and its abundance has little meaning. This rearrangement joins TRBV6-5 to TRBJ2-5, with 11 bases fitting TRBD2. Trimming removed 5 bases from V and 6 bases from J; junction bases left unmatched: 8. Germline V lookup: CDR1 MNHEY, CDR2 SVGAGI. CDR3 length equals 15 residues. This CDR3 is CASSPGLAAQQTQYF. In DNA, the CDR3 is TGTGCCAGCAGTCCGGGACTAGCGGCTCAACAGACCCAGTACTTC.

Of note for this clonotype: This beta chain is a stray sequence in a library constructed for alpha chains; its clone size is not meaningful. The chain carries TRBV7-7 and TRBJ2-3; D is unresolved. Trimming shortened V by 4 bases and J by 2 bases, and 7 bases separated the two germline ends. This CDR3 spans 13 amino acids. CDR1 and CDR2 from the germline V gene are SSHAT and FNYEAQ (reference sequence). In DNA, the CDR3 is TGTGCCAGCAGCTCGACTGCCACAGATACGCAGTATTTT. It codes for CASSSTATDTQYF.